Sequencing of this TCR beta chain was carried out in a study of T cells after yellow fever vaccination. This clonotype occurred many times. Germline-derived CDR1 and CDR2 are MNHEY and SVGAGI. The CDR3 runs to 14 residues. V was shortened by 4 bases and J by 9 bases, with 16 bases between the two germline ends. TCRdb independently ran MiXCR on the 5' RACE reads; one entry per CDR3 protein. Here the sample spans about 320,000 distinct CDR3 sequences, over 3.5% being singletons. The chain carries TRBV6-5 and TRBJ1-5; a possible D gene is TRBD1 (5 bases). The sequences come from PBMCs, collected 15 days after the yellow fever booster vaccination. This TCR was sampled from a man between 18 and 29 years old who received the YFV17D yellow fever vaccine. The CDR3 sequence is CASSSGSRGRPQHF. For the CDR3, the DNA is TGTGCCAGCAGTTCGGGCAGCCGGGGGAGGCCCCAGCATTTT.